The clone carrying this TCR beta chain was detected a few times. Germline V gene sequence: CDR1 MRHNA, CDR2 SNTAGT. With 6 bases removed from V and 3 bases from J, the gap between germline ends came to 14 bases. CDR3 length: 15 amino acids. This sample is drawn from a study of blood T cell repertoires in COVID-19. The wider study: Researchers got acute and convalescent COVID-19 samples from the United States, Italy and Spain.

Per the original methods: From reference gene primer amplification, estimates of nucleated cell counts were derived. Profiling relied on immunoSEQ multiplex PCR, and the TCRdb table lists in-frame clones only, not all of them. The V and J calls and clone size come from that table; D and trimming were worked out from the DNA. The data show 400,000 to 450,000 clones, about nine tenths seen once. Sequencing was done on a sample of peripheral blood. This clonotype was sampled from a woman in her 30s with active or convalescent COVID-19. V usage is TRBV6-4 and J usage is TRBJ2-2, with TRBD1 as a possible D gene (6 bases). The CDR3 reads CASSALAGDTGELFF. In nucleotides, the CDR3 is TGTGCCAGCAGCGCCCTAGCAGGGGACACCGGGGAGCTGTTTTTT.